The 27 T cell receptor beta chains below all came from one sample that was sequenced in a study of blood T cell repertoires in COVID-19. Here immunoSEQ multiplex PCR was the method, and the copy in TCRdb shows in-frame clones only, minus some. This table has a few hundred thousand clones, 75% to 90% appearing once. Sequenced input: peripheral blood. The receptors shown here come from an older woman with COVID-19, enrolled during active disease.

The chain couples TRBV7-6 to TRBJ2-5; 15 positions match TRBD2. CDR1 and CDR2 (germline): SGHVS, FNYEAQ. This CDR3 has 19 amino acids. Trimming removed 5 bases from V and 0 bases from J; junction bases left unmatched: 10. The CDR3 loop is CASSLAGTSGGRNQETQYF. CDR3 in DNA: TGTGCCAGCAGCCTGGCGGGGACTAGCGGGGGGCGAAACCAAGAGACCCAGTACTTC.

The CDR3 bases are TGTGCCAGCAGCCCCTACAGGGGGCAGGGTTCACCCCTCCACTTT. Its translation: CASSPYRGQGSPLHF. The chain recombines TRBV7-2 with TRBJ1-6; 9 bases are a match to TRBD1. The V gene end was trimmed by 5 bases and the J gene end by 9 bases; junction bases not matched to a gene: 8. The CDR3 is made up of 15 amino acids. Looked up from germline, CDR1 is SGHTA and CDR2 is FQGNSA.

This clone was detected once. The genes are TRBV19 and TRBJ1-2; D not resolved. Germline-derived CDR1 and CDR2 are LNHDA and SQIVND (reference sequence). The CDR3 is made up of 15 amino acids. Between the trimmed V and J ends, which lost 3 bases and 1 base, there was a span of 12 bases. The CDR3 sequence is CASSMGRKRNYGYTF. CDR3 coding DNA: TGTGCCAGTAGTATGGGGAGGAAACGTAACTATGGCTACACCTTC.

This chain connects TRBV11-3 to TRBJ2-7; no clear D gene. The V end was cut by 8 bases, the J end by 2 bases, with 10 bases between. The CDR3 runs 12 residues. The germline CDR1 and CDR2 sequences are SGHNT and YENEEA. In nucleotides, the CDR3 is TGTGCCAGCCAGGCGCCCCCCTACGAGCAGTACTTC. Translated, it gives CASQAPPYEQYF.

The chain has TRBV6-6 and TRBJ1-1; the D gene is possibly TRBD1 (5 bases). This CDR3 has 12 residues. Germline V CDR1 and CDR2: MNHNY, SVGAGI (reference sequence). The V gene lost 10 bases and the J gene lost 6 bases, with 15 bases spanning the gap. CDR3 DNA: TGTGCCACCGTAATGGGGGGAGCTGAAGCTTTCTTT. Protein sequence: CATVMGGAEAFF.

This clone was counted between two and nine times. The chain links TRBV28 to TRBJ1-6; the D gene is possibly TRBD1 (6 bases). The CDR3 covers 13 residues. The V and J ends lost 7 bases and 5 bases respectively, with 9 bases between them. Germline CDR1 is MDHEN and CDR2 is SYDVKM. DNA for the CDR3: TGTGCCAGCAACAGGGATAATAATTCACCCCTCCACTTT. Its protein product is CASNRDNNSPLHF. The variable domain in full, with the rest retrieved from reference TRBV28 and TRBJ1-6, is DVKVTQSSRYLVKRTGEKVFLECVQDMDHENMFWYRQDPGLGLRLIYFSYDVKMKEKGDIPEGYSVSREKKERFSLILESASTNQTSMYLCASNRDNNSPLHFGNGTRLTVT.

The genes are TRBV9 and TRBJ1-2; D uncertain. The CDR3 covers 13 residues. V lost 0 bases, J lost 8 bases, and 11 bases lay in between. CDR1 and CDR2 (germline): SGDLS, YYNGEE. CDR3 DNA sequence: TGTGCCAGCAGCGTAGGCACCCCGGGGGGCTACACCTTC. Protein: CASSVGTPGGYTF.

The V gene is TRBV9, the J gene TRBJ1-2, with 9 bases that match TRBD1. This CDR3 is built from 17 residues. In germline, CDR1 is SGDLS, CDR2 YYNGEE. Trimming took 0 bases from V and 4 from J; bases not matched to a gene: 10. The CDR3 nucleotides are TGTGCCAGCAGCGTAGAGGGGACAGGGAGGTGGAGCTATGGCTACACCTTC. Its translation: CASSVEGTGRWSYGYTF.

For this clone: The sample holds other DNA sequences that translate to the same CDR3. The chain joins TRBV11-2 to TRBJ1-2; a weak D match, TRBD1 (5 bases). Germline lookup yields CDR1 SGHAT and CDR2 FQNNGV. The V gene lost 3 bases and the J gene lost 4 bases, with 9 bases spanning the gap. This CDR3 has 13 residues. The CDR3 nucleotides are TGTGCCAGCAGCTTCCAGGGTGCCTATGGCTACACCTTC. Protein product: CASSFQGAYGYTF.

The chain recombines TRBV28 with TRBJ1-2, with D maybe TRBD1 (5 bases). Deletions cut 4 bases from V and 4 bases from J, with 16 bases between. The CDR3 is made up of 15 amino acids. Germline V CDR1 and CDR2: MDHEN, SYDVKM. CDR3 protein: CASSSPGLSGYGYTF. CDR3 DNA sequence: TGTGCCAGCAGTTCGCCAGGGCTTTCCGGCTATGGCTACACCTTC.

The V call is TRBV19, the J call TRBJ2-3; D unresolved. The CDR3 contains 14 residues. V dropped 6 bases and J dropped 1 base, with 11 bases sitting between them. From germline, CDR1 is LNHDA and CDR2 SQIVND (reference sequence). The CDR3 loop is CASSPLGRTDTQYF. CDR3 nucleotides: TGTGCCAGTAGCCCTCTAGGCCGCACAGATACGCAGTATTTT. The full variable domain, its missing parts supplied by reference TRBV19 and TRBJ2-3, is DGGITQSPKYLFRKEGQNVTLSCEQNLNHDAMYWYRQDPGQGLRLIYYSQIVNDFQKGDIAEGYSVSREKKESFPLTVTSAQKNPTAFYLCASSPLGRTDTQYFGPGTRLTVL.

CDR3 residues: CASSTGQNYGYTF. CDR3 nucleotide sequence: TGTGCCAGCAGCACCGGACAGAACTATGGCTACACCTTC. The gene calls are TRBV9 and TRBJ1-2; TRBD1 might be the D (6 bases). The V gene's germline CDR1 is SGDLS and CDR2 YYNGEE. V lost 4 bases, J lost 2 bases, and 9 bases lay in between. The CDR3 runs to 13 residues.

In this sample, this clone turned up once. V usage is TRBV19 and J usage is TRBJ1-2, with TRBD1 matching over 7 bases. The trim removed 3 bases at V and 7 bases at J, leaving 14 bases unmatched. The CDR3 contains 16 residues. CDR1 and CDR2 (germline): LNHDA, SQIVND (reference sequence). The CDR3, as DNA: TGTGCCAGTAGTATTGGGACAGAGCGCCCCTGGGTTGGCTACACCTTC. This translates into CASSIGTERPWVGYTF.

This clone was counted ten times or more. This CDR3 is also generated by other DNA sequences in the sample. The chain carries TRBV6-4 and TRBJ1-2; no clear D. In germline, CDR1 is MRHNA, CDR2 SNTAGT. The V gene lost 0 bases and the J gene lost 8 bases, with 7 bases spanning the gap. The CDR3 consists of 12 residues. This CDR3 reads CASSDSAGGYTF. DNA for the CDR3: TGTGCCAGCAGTGACTCCGCGGGCGGCTACACCTTC.

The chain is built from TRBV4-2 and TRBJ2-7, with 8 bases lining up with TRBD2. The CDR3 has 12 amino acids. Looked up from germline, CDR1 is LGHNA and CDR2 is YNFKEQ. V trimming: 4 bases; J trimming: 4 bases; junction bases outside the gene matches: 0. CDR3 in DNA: TGTGCCAGCAGCCGCGGGGGGTACGAGCAGTACTTC. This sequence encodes CASSRGGYEQYF.

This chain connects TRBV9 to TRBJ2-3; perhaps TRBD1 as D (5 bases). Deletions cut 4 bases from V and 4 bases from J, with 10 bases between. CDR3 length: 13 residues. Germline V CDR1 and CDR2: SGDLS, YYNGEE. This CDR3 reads CASSSDSPDTQYF. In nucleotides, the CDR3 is TGTGCCAGCAGCTCTGACAGCCCAGATACGCAGTATTTT.

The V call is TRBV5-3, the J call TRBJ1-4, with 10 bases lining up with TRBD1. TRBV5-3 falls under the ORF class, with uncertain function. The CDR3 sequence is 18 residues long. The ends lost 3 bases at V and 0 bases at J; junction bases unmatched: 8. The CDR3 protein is CARSWDRGNIATNEKLFF. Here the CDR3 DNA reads TGTGCCAGAAGCTGGGACAGGGGTAATATCGCAACTAATGAAAAACTGTTTTTT.

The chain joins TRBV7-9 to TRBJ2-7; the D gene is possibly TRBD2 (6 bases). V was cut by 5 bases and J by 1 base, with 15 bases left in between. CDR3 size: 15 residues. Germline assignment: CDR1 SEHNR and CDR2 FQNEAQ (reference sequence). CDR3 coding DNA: TGTGCCAGCAGCCTCGGACTATGGGGATCCTACGAGCAGTACTTC. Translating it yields CASSLGLWGSYEQYF.

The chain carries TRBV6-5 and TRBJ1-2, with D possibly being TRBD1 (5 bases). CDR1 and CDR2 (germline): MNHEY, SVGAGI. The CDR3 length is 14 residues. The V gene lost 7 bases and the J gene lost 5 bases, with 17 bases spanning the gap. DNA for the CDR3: TGTGCCAGCACCCCAGGCCAGGGAGGTTATGGCTACACCTTC. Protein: CASTPGQGGYGYTF.

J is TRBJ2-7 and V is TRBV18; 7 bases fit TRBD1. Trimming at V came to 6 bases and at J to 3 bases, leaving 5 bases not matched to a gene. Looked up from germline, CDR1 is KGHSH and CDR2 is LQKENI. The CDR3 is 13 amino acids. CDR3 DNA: TGTGCCAGCTCTCCGGGACAGAGCTACGAGCAGTACTTC. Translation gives CASSPGQSYEQYF.

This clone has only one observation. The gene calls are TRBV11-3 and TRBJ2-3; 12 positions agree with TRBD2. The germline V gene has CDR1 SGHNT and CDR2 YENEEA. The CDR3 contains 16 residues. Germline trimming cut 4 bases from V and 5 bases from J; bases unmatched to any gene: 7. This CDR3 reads CASSCGLAGTVDTQYF. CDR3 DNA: TGTGCCAGCAGCTGCGGACTAGCGGGGACCGTAGATACGCAGTATTTT. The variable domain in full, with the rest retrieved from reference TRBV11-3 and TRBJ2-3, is EAGVVQSPRYKIIEKKQPVAFWCNPISGHNTLYWYLQNLGQGPELLIRYENEEAVDDSQLPKDRFSAERLKGVDSTLKIQPAELGDSAVYLCASSCGLAGTVDTQYFGPGTRLTVL.

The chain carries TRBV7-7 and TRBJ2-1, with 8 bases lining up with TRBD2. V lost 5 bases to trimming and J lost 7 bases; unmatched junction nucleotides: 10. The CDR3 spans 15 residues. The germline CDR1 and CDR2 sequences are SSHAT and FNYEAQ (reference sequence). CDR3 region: CASSHGLSSGNEQFF. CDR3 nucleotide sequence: TGTGCCAGCAGCCACGGTTTGTCTAGCGGGAATGAGCAGTTCTTC. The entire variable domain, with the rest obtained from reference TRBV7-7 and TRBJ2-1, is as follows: GAGVSQSPRYKVTKRGQDVTLRCDPISSHATLYWYQQALGQGPEFLTYFNYEAQPDKSGLPSDRFSAERPEGSISTLTIQRTEQRDSAMYRCASSHGLSSGNEQFFGPGTRLTVL.

CDR3 sequence: CASSSRWGGGITDTQYF. CDR3 bases: TGTGCCAGCAGCTCTCGCTGGGGCGGGGGGATCACAGATACGCAGTATTTT. The chain employs TRBV3-1 (or the pseudogene TRBV3-2) and TRBJ2-3; TRBD2 matches 8 bases. Germline-derived CDR1 and CDR2 are LGHDT and YNNKEL (reference sequence). V was pared by 5 bases and J by 2 bases, with 12 bases of the junction left unmatched. This CDR3 is 17 amino acids long.

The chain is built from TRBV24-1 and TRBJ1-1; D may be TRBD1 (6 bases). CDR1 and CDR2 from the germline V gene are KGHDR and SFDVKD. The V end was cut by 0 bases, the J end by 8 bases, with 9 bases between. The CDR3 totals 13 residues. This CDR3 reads CATSDLRTGEAFF. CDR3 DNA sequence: TGTGCCACCAGTGATTTGAGAACAGGGGAAGCTTTCTTT.

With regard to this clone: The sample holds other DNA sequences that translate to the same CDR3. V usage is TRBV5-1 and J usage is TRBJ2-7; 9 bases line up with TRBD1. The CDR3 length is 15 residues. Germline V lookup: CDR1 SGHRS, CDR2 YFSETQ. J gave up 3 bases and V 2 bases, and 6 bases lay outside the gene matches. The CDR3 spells CASSLGQGRVYEQYF. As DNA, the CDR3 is TGCGCCAGCAGCTTAGGACAGGGGCGAGTCTACGAGCAGTACTTC.

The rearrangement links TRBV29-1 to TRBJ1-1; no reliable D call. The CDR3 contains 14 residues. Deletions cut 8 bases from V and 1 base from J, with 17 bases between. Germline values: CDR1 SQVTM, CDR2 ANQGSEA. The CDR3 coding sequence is TGCAGCAGTACCACACACACAAGGAACACTGAAGCTTTCTTT. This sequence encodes CSSTTHTRNTEAFF.

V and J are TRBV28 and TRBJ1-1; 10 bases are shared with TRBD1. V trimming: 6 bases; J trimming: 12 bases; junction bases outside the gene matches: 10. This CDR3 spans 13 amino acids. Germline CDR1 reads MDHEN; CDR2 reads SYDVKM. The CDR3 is CASSQGQGSSSFF. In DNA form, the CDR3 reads TGTGCCAGCAGCCAGGGACAGGGGTCCTCATCTTTCTTT.